Each of the 5 T cell receptor beta chains below was sequenced from the same sample in a study of spatial heterogeneity in lung cancer. Time point meaning: sample taken at primary tumor resection. Broader study findings: One measure, the expanded intratumoral alpha and beta TCR count, tracked tumor mutation counts.

TCRdb reprocessed the 5' RACE reads via MiXCR and lists one record per CDR3 protein. Of over 3,500 distinct CDR3 sequences listed, 10% to 12% are singletons. These receptors are not linked to any known antigen. The source material was lung tumor tissue, sampled at surgery. These TCRs come from a male donor with early-stage non-small cell lung cancer.

The genes are TRBV20-1 and TRBJ2-1; D is perhaps TRBD2 (6 bases). Trimming removed 3 bases from V and 8 bases from J, with 17 bases in between. CDR3 size: 14 residues. Per the germline V gene, CDR1 is DFQATT and CDR2 is SNEGSKA (reference sequence). The CDR3 region is CSASGGRSRHEQFF. DNA of the CDR3: TGCAGTGCTAGCGGGGGAAGGTCTCGCCATGAGCAGTTCTTC.

This clonotype is medium-sized. V is TRBV12-3 or TRBV12-4 and J is TRBJ1-4; possible D gene TRBD1, 5 bases. The CDR3 length is 12 residues. V was shortened by 3 bases and J by 7 bases, with 6 bases between the two germline ends. The CDR3 sequence is CASSFGGEKLFF. DNA of the CDR3: TGTGCCAGCAGTTTCGGGGGTGAAAAACTGTTTTTT.

This clonotype was counted ten times or more. The chain joins TRBV7-6 to TRBJ2-3; D might be TRBD1 (6 bases). This CDR3 spans 12 amino acids. Germline V gene lookup returns CDR1 SGHVS and CDR2 FNYEAQ. Trimming left V 6 bases short and J 6 bases short, with 10 bases between. The CDR3 DNA reads as TGTGCCAGCAGGGCCACAGGGGATACGCAGTATTTT. Protein sequence: CASRATGDTQYF.

The chain has TRBV6-1 and TRBJ1-5, with 8 bases lining up with TRBD1. Germline CDR1 MNHNS, CDR2 SASEGT. The CDR3 is made up of 15 amino acids. Trimming removed 4 bases from V and 0 bases from J; junction bases left unmatched: 2. CDR3 residues: CASSGQGYSNQPQHF. DNA for the CDR3: TGTGCCAGCAGTGGACAGGGGTATAGCAATCAGCCCCAGCATTTT.

The chain employs TRBV12-5 and TRBJ1-1; D is ambiguous. Trimming cost V 4 bases and J 1 base, with 25 bases left between them. In germline, CDR1 is LGHNT, CDR2 FRNRAP. CDR3 size: 19 residues. The CDR3 reads CASGSWFPGPQPKNTEAFF. CDR3 bases: TGTGCTAGTGGTTCTTGGTTCCCCGGTCCGCAGCCCAAGAACACTGAAGCTTTCTTT. Complete variable domain (other parts from reference TRBV12-5 and TRBJ1-1): DARVTQTPRHKVTEMGQEVTMRCQPILGHNTVFWYRQTMMQGLELLAYFRNRAPLDDSGMPKDRFSAEMPDATLATLKIQPSEPRDSAVYFCASGSWFPGPQPKNTEAFFGQGTRLTVV.